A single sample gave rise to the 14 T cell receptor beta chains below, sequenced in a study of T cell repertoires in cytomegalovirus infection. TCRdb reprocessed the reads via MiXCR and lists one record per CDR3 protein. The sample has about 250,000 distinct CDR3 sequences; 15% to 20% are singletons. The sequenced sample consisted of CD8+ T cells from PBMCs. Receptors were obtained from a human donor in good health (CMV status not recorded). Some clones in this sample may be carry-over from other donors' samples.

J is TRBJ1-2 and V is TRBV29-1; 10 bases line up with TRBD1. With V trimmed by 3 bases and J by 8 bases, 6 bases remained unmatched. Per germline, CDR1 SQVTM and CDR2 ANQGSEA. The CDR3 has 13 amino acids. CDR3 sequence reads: CSVDPGQGKGYTF. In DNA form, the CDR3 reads TGCAGCGTTGACCCGGGACAGGGGAAGGGCTACACCTTC.

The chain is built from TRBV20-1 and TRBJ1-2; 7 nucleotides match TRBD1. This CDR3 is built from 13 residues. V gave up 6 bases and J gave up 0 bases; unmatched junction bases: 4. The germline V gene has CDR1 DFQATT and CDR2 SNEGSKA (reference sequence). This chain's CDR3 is CSATGVANYGYTF. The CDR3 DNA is TGCAGTGCAACAGGGGTGGCTAACTATGGCTACACCTTC.

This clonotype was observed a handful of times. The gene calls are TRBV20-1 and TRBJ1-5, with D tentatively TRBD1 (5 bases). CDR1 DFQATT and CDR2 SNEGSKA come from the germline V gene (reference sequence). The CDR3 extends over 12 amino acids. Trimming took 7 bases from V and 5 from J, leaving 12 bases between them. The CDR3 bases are TGCAGTGTGGGGATGGGGGATCAGCCCCAGCATTTT. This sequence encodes CSVGMGDQPQHF.

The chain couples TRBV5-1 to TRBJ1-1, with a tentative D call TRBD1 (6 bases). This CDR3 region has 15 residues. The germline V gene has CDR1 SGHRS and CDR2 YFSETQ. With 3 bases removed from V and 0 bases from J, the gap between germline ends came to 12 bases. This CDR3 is CASSSGQGVNTEAFF. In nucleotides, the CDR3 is TGCGCCAGCAGCTCGGGACAAGGCGTGAACACTGAAGCTTTCTTT.

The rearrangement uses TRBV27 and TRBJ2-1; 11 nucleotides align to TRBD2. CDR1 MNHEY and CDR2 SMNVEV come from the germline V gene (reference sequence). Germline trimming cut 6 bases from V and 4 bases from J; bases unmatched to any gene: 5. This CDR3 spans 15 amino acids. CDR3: CASRVAGGGYNEQFF. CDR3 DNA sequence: TGTGCCAGCAGGGTAGCGGGGGGGGGGTACAATGAGCAGTTCTTC.

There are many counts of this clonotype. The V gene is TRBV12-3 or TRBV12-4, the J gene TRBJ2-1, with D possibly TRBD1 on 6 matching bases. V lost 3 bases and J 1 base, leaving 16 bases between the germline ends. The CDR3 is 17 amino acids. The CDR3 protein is CASSFQTGIRSYNEQFF. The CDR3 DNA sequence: TGTGCCAGCAGTTTTCAAACAGGGATAAGGTCCTACAATGAGCAGTTCTTC.

The CDR3 reads CASSFVGTGSNEQYF. DNA of the CDR3: TGTGCCAGCAGCTTTGTGGGGACAGGGTCCAACGAGCAGTACTTC. This chain links TRBV7-9 with TRBJ2-7; TRBD1 matches 9 bases. The CDR3 runs to 15 residues. Germline V gives CDR1 SEHNR, CDR2 FQNEAQ (reference sequence). With 3 bases clipped from V and 5 bases from J, the junction kept 8 bases outside the gene matches.

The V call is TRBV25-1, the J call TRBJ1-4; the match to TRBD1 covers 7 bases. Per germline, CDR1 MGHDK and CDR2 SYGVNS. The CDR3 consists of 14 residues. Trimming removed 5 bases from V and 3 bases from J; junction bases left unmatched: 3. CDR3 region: CASSPTGSNEKLFF. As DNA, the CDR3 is TGTGCCAGCAGTCCGACAGGGTCTAATGAAAAACTGTTTTTT.

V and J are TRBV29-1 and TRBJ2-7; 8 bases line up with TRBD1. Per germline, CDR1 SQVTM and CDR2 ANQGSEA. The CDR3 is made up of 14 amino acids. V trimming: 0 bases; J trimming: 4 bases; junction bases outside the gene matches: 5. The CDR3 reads CSVEEQGASYEQYF. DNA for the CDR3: TGCAGCGTTGAAGAGCAGGGGGCTTCTTACGAGCAGTACTTC.

The CDR3 DNA is TGTGCCAGCAAGACAGGGACCCACGAGCAGTACTTC. It codes for CASKTGTHEQYF. V is TRBV5-5 and J is TRBJ2-7, with 7 bases aligning to TRBD1. The V segment lost 6 bases and the J segment 5 bases; nucleotides outside the gene matches: 5. Germline CDR1 reads SGHKS; CDR2 reads YYEKEE (reference sequence). The CDR3 runs 12 residues.

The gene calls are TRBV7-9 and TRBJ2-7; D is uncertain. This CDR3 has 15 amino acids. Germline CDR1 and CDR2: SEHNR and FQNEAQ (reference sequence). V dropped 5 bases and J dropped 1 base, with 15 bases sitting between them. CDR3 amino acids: CASSPPSTGSYEQYF. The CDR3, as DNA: TGTGCCAGCAGCCCCCCGTCGACCGGATCCTACGAGCAGTACTTC.

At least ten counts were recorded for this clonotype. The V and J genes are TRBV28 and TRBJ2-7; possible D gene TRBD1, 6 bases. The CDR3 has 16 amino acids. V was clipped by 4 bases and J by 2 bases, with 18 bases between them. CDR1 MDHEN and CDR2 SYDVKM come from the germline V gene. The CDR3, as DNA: TGTGCCAGCAGTTCGCGACGGACAGCCAGACCCTACGAGCAGTACTTC. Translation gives CASSSRRTARPYEQYF. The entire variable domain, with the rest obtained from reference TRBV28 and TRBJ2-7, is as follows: DVKVTQSSRYLVKRTGEKVFLECVQDMDHENMFWYRQDPGLGLRLIYFSYDVKMKEKGDIPEGYSVSREKKERFSLILESASTNQTSMYLCASSSRRTARPYEQYFGPGTRLTVT.

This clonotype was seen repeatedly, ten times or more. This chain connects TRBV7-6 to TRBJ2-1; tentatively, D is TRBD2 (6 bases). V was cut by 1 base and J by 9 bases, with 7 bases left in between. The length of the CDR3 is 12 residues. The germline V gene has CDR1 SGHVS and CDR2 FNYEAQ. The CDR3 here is CASSLDGGEQFF. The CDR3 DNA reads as TGTGCCAGCAGCTTAGACGGGGGTGAGCAGTTCTTC.

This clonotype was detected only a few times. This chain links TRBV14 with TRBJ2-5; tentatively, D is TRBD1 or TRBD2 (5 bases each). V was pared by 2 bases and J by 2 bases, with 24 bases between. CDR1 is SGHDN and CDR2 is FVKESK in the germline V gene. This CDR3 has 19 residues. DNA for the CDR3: TGTGCCAGCAGCCAAAGGGGCAGCCGGGGCCCCGAGGGGCAAGAGACCCAGTACTTC. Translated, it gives CASSQRGSRGPEGQETQYF.